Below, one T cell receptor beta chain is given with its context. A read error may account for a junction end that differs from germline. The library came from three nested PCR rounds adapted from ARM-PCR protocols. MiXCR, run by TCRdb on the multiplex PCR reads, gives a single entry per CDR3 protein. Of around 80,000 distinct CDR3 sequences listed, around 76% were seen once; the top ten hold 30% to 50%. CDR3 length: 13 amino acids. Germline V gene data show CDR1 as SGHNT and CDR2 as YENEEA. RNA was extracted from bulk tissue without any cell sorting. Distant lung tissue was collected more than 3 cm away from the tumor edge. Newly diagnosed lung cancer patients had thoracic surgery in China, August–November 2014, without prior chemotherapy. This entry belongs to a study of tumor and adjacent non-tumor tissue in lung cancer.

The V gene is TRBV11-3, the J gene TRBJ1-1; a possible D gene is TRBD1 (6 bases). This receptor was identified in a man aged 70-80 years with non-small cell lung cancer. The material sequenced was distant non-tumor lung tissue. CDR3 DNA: TGTGCCAGCAGAGGACAGAGTAGGACTGAAGCTTGCTTT. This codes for CASRGQSRTEACF. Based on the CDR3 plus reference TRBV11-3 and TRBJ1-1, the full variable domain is EAGVVQSPRYKIIEKKQPVAFWCNPISGHNTLYWYLQNLGQGPELLIRYENEEAVDDSQLPKDRFSAERLKGVDSTLKIQPAELGDSAVYLCASRGQSRTEACFGQGTRLTVV.